This T cell receptor (beta chain) was recorded in a study of T-cell reconstitution after alpha-beta-depleted transplantation in children. Broader study findings: Alpha-beta T cells about two months after transplant reportedly derived from several hundred expanded graft clones. Diversity of TCRbeta at day 60 was high in some patients, arising from surviving recipient T cells and thymic progenitors.

The V end was cut by 0 bases, the J end by 4 bases, with 12 bases between. Germline V gives CDR1 DFQATT, CDR2 SNEGSKA (reference sequence). The CDR3 consists of 14 residues. The TCRbeta library was prepared with unique molecular identifiers. TCRdb fed the PCR reads into MiXCR, producing one record per CDR3 protein. Of some 220,000 distinct CDR3 sequences listed, 11% are singletons. This clonotype came up many times. What it binds is unknown. The clonotype comes from a child less than two years old with acute myeloid leukemia, due to receive a stem cell transplant. The sequenced sample was PBMCs, obtained before TCRalphabeta/CD19-depleted stem cell transplant. The chain has TRBV20-1 and TRBJ2-5, with D possibly being TRBD2 (6 bases). This CDR3 is CSARDSGGGETQYF. DNA for the CDR3: TGCAGTGCTAGAGATTCCGGGGGAGGAGAGACCCAGTACTTC.